In this sample, the clone carrying this T cell receptor (beta chain) turned up a few times. TCRdb independently ran MiXCR on the 5' RACE reads; one entry per CDR3 protein. Of hundreds of thousands of distinct CDR3 sequences in the sample, about 15% are singletons; the top ten hold 20% to 25%. This CDR3 is built from 14 residues. Trimming removed 1 base at V and 4 bases at J, with 13 bases between. Germline V gives CDR1 DFQATT, CDR2 SNEGSKA (reference sequence). The sample originates from a study of T-cell memory formation after mild COVID-19. The overall study: TCR clusters were mostly donor specific.

The gene calls are TRBV20-1 and TRBJ1-2, with D maybe TRBD1 (5 bases). The origin of this receptor is a man between 18 and 29 years old who had mild COVID-19 (a few samples of this study predate the infection). Cell type and time point are not known. The sequenced sample was PBMCs or a T cell subset sorted from them (not recorded which). The CDR3 spells CSARARGRSYGYTF. In nucleotides, the CDR3 is TGCAGTGCTAGAGCTAGGGGCAGAAGCTATGGCTACACCTTC.